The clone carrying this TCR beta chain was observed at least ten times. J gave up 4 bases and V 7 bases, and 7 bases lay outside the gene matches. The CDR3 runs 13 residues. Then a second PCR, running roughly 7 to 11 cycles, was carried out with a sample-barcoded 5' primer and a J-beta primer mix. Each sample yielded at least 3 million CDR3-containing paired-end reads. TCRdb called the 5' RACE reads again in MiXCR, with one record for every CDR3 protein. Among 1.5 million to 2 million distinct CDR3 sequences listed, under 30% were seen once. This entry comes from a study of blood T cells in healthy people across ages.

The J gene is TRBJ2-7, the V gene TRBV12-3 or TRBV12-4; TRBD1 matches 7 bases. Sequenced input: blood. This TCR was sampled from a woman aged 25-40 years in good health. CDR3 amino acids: CASTPGQSYEQYF. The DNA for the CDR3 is TGTGCCAGCACACCGGGACAGTCTTACGAGCAGTACTTC.